This TCR beta chain was found in a study of human T cells and chemical hapten exposure. Study context: Small volume differences among pooled libraries mainly caused per-sample TCR yield variation. Findings and limits, study-wide: The study found that DPC sensitization did not change TCRs above 1 in 1000 frequency.

Unfractionated whole blood yielded total RNA. Trimming cost V 4 bases and J 3 bases; bases outside gene matches: 7. Germline assignment: CDR1 SGHRS and CDR2 YFSETQ. The CDR3 is 15 amino acids. It was the library that attached unique molecular identifiers to individual cDNA molecules. Per the original data handling: Per sample, the median was 95,638 TCRs, with values from about 24,000 to 680,000. TCRdb reprocessed the 5' RACE reads with MiXCR, giving one entry per CDR3 protein. None of the V and J calls come from the authors' own analysis; TCRdb made them. The table records approximately 150,000 distinct CDR3 sequences, about 4.3% of them present only once. A remark on this clonotype: The antigen is undetermined. Since no conserved phenylalanine or tryptophan closes the CDR3, a read error is the likely cause.

The TCR was taken from a female donor in good health. The genes are TRBV5-1 and TRBJ1-1; 9 nucleotides match TRBD1. CDR3 region: CASSPRQGGDTEAFL. In nucleotides, the CDR3 is TGCGCCAGCAGCCCCCGACAGGGGGGGGACACTGAAGCTTTCCTT.